This T cell receptor beta chain came from a study of T cells in Graves' hyperthyroidism and ophthalmopathy (dated by TCRdb to between 2019 and 2020). Background on the whole study: Peripheral blood was collected at initial diagnosis, before any treatment. TCR V-J signatures able to tell the groups apart were searched for in a discovery cohort of 90 to 100 patients, of whom approximately 40 had Graves' ophthalmopathy and around 56 had stable Graves' hyperthyroidism. Prospective prediction of ophthalmopathy was tested in an independent validation cohort of some 20 hyperthyroidism patients and 15 to 17 patients who later progressed to ophthalmopathy. For training and testing, the 80 to 100 patients in the discovery cohort were randomly divided in a 7:3 ratio. Thyroid tissue and blood T-cell repertoires from roughly 6 Graves' hyperthyroidism patients were also compared in the study. Once sampling was done, hyperthyroidism patients were given methimazole at a starting dose of 30 mg daily, whereas ophthalmopathy patients were given high-dose intravenous methylprednisolone. The paper describes TCR Vbeta CDR3 sequencing of around 140 peripheral blood samples, made up of 43 ophthalmopathy patients, over 70 hyperthyroidism patients and roughly 17 progressor patients. General findings and caveats noted by the study authors: During validation, the model predicted progression to ophthalmopathy a median of around 7 months ahead of onset, with around 65% sensitivity and under 85% specificity. Blood samples also contained most of the expanded thyroid clonotypes (frequency above 0.001), which suggests that blood repertoires may reflect thyroid immune responses. Ophthalmopathy was separated from stable hyperthyroidism by a 13 V-J signature model, with over 85% sensitivity and roughly 81% specificity obtained in cross-validation and 80%/75% obtained in testing. Sample size was not statistically predetermined, and blinding of investigators to group allocation was not performed.

About this clonotype itself: Its antigen is currently not known. Per-nucleotide qualities are absent, and no much larger clonotype sits a single base away.

Graves' hyperthyroidism was defined as stable when no progression to ophthalmopathy occurred over 18 months of follow-up. Hyperthyroidism patients were aged 18 to 65 years and newly diagnosed, with disease duration of less than 2 months. The study excluded patients with uncontrolled infections, other autoimmune diseases, pregnancy or lactation. Diagnoses were established on the basis of clinical symptoms, serum thyroxine and TRAb, thyroid ultrasound, and orbital computed tomography. Ficoll-Paque density gradient centrifugation was used to isolate PBMCs from 9.5 to 10 ml of fresh peripheral blood. Trizol reagent was used to extract total RNA, and RNA quality was then checked on an Agilent 2100 Bioanalyzer. The CDR3, from cysteine to phenylalanine, totals 19 residues. Here the CDR3 DNA is all that survives: 57 bases in frame from base 1. At the junction V is shortened by 2 bases and J by 7 bases, with 24 bases in between. The germline V gene provides CDR1 SGHTA and CDR2 FQGNSA.

TCR beta CDR3 regions were amplified from RNA transcripts. A first-round RT-PCR of the TCR CDR3 used the HTBI primer set with the Qiagen OneStep RT-PCR kit. Libraries were constructed in a second round of multiplex PCR, after which size selection and purification were carried out. The libraries were sequenced on an Illumina HiSeq2000 using paired-end 100 bp reads. In the source study's methods: SOAPnuke was used to process the raw data, removing reads that contained adapters or uncalled bases, had a mean Phred below 15, or lacked an exact match to the constant primer or identifier. High-quality paired reads were merged with COPE v1.2.5, and unique nucleotide sequences were defined as clonotypes. MiTCR v1.1 was used to align clonotypes to the IMGT TRBV, TRBD and TRBJ reference segments. Analysis was restricted to V-J combinations with a frequency above 0.0001, which covered roughly 99% of repertoires. The TCS score was defined as the ratio of F50 (clonal expansion) to E x V (chaos), calculated using BLOSUM62-based TCRdist between CDR3 peptides within each V-J. Welch's t-statistics and random forest reduced around 510 V-J features to some 14, which were used in a naive Bayes classifier (R e1071). The similarity between thyroid and blood repertoires was quantified using the Morisita-Horn index. TCRdb reran the public reads through fastp at Q25 and MiXCR, keeping productive beta chains. Duplicate CDR3 protein sequences are folded into a single record with the most common DNA and genes. TCRdb assigned the V and J calls; the authors' analysis was not used. The sample data list roughly 710,000 distinct CDR3 sequences, and just over 35% of these were observed just once. Of the sample, roughly 30% falls within the top ten clones.

The sequenced material came from blood. The origin of this receptor is a woman in her thirties or forties with Graves' hyperthyroidism. This sequence uses TRBV7-2 and TRBJ2-6; D gene: possibly TRBD2, on 5 matching bases. The CDR3 here reads CASSLKEWERVDYANVLTF. Read as DNA, the sequence is TGTGCCAGCAGCTTAAAAGAGTGGGAGAGGGTTGACTATGCCAACGTCCTGACTTTC. Reference TRBV7-2 and TRBJ2-6 proteins supply the regions before and after the CDR3; the full variable domain is: GAGVSQSPSNKVTEKGKDVELRCDPISGHTALYWYRQSLGQGLEFLIYFQGNSAPDKSGLPSDRFSAERTGGSVSTLTIQRTQQEDSAVYLCASSLKEWERVDYANVLTFGAGSRLTVL.